These 30 T cell receptor beta chains share one sample of origin, sequenced in a study of blood T cell repertoires in COVID-19. TCRdb's table, derived via immunoSEQ multiplex PCR, lists solely in-frame clones and lacks some. Here the sample spans about 16,000 clones, around 94% being singletons. The source material was peripheral blood. Receptors originate from a human donor with active COVID-19. The donor label of this sample is uncertain.

The CDR3 loop is CASSQLEFEETQYF. The CDR3 nucleotides read TGTGCCAGCAGCCAATTGGAGTTCGAAGAGACCCAGTACTTC. V usage is TRBV14 and J usage is TRBJ2-5; D gene unclear. With 2 bases removed from V and 3 bases from J, the gap between germline ends came to 10 bases. The CDR3 length is 14 residues. Germline CDR1 is SGHDN and CDR2 is FVKESK.

The genes are TRBV5-1 and TRBJ2-1; TRBD1 matches at 9 bases. Germline CDR1 reads SGHRS; CDR2 reads YFSETQ. The CDR3 contains 13 residues. J gave up 9 bases and V 4 bases, and 5 bases lay outside the gene matches. The CDR3 sequence: CASSHRDRAEQFF. CDR3 in DNA: TGCGCCAGCAGCCACCGGGACAGGGCTGAGCAGTTCTTC.

The gene calls are TRBV9 and TRBJ2-1; TRBD2 aligns across 8 bases. The germline gives CDR1 SGDLS, CDR2 YYNGEE. The length of the CDR3 is 15 residues. Trimming at V came to 3 bases and at J to 2 bases, leaving 4 bases not matched to a gene. The CDR3 sequence is CASSERETTYNEQFF. In DNA, the CDR3 is TGTGCCAGCAGCGAGCGGGAGACAACCTACAATGAGCAGTTCTTC.

The table lists this clone with a count of one. The genes are TRBV18 and TRBJ1-1; 7 bases line up with TRBD1. The CDR3 spans 15 residues. Per germline, CDR1 KGHSH and CDR2 LQKENI. After removal of 4 bases from V and 0 bases from J, the junction contained 5 bases not matched to a gene. CDR3 nucleotides: TGTGCCAGCTCACAATCCGGGACAGTGAACACTGAAGCTTTCTTT. It encodes CASSQSGTVNTEAFF.

V and J are TRBV5-4 and TRBJ2-3, with 7 positions matching TRBD2. Germline V gene lookup returns CDR1 SGHNT and CDR2 YYREEE (reference sequence). The CDR3 sequence is 15 residues long. With 0 bases clipped from V and 0 bases from J, the junction kept 1 base outside the gene matches. Here the CDR3 DNA reads TGTGCCAGCAGCTTGGTGGGAGGGAGCACAGATACGCAGTATTTT. Protein: CASSLVGGSTDTQYF.

The chain recombines TRBV10-3 with TRBJ1-2, with D perhaps matching TRBD1 (5 bases). The V gene's germline CDR1 is ENHRY and CDR2 SYGVKD. Trimming removed 3 bases at V and 3 bases at J, with 14 bases between. This CDR3 has 15 residues. The CDR3 is CAISDSGKGYYGYTF. DNA of the CDR3: TGTGCCATCAGTGACTCCGGAAAGGGGTACTATGGCTACACCTTC.

The chain is built from TRBV27 and TRBJ2-1, with a possible D match to TRBD2 (5 bases). Germline CDR1 MNHEY, CDR2 SMNVEV (reference sequence). Trimming stripped 5 bases from V and 7 bases from J, with 21 bases between. CDR3 length: 16 residues. As DNA, the CDR3 is TGTGCCAGCAGTGCCGACTATTTGGAGAGTTTGAATGAGCAGTTCTTC. Protein product: CASSADYLESLNEQFF.

This CDR3 reads CSVGDSLDQPQHF. The CDR3 coding sequence is TGCAGCGTTGGGGACAGCCTGGATCAGCCCCAGCATTTT. The chain combines TRBV29-1 with TRBJ1-5, with 7 bases fitting TRBD1. CDR3 length: 13 amino acids. Trimming cost V 4 bases and J 5 bases; bases outside gene matches: 5. CDR1 is SQVTM and CDR2 is ANQGSEA in the germline V gene.

In its sample, this clone was seen a few times. This chain's CDR3 is CASSPWGDTSSYNEQFF. CDR3 DNA: TGTGCCAGCTCACCTTGGGGGGATACGAGCTCCTACAATGAGCAGTTCTTC. This chain connects TRBV18 to TRBJ2-1; perhaps TRBD2 as D (6 bases). Trimming took 3 bases from V and 0 from J, leaving 15 bases between them. This CDR3 region has 17 residues. Germline-derived CDR1 and CDR2 are KGHSH and LQKENI. The full variable domain, in which reference TRBV18 and TRBJ2-1 provide the parts outside the CDR3, is NAGVMQNPRHLVRRRGQEARLRCSPMKGHSHVYWYRQLPEEGLKFMVYLQKENIIDESGMPKERFSAEFPKEGPSILRIQQVVRGDSAAYFCASSPWGDTSSYNEQFFGPGTRLTVL.

The chain joins TRBV7-9 to TRBJ2-2; D is uncertain. The CDR3 covers 11 residues. Trimming removed 5 bases at V and 8 bases at J, with 6 bases between. Looked up from germline, CDR1 is SEHNR and CDR2 is FQNEAQ (reference sequence). CDR3 sequence reads: CASSLFGELFF. The CDR3 DNA follows: TGTGCCAGCAGCCTCTTTGGGGAGCTGTTTTTT. The full variable domain, in which reference TRBV7-9 and TRBJ2-2 provide the parts outside the CDR3, is DTGVSQNPRHKITKRGQNVTFRCDPISEHNRLYWYRQTLGQGPEFLTYFQNEAQLEKSRLLSDRFSAERPKGSFSTLEIQRTEQGDSAMYLCASSLFGELFFGEGSRLTVL.

The chain has TRBV28 and TRBJ2-5, with TRBD1 matching 8 bases. Germline-derived CDR1 and CDR2 are MDHEN and SYDVKM. The ends lost 1 base at V and 4 bases at J; junction bases unmatched: 2. The CDR3 runs 14 residues. For the CDR3, the DNA is TGTGCCAGCAGTTTATCCCAGGGGGCAGAGACCCAGTACTTC. Residues: CASSLSQGAETQYF.

V is TRBV15 and J is TRBJ1-5; TRBD1 matches at 8 bases. Germline CDR1 is LNHNV and CDR2 is YYDKDF (reference sequence). V gave up 1 base and J gave up 4 bases; unmatched junction bases: 12. The CDR3 is 18 amino acids. The chain's CDR3 is CATSRAPFTGTGNQPQHF. The CDR3 DNA sequence: TGTGCCACCAGCAGAGCACCCTTCACCGGGACAGGTAATCAGCCCCAGCATTTT.

This chain links TRBV7-2 with TRBJ2-2; 7 bases fit TRBD1. CDR1 is SGHTA and CDR2 is FQGNSA in the germline V gene. CDR3 length: 18 amino acids. The trim removed 1 base at V and 6 bases at J, leaving 14 bases unmatched. The CDR3 region is CASSLDYDRVSASGELFF. CDR3 nucleotides: TGTGCCAGCAGCTTAGACTACGACAGGGTCTCCGCGTCCGGGGAGCTGTTTTTT.

CDR3 residues: CATSRAGSGAFF. For the CDR3, the DNA is TGTGCCACCAGCAGAGCCGGCAGCGGAGCTTTCTTT. This chain joins TRBV15 and TRBJ1-1; D is undetermined. Germline CDR1 is LNHNV and CDR2 is YYDKDF (reference sequence). This CDR3 spans 12 amino acids. Trimming took off 1 base at V and 10 bases at J, with 10 bases between the two ends.

The chain has TRBV2 and TRBJ2-6, with D possibly being TRBD1 (5 bases). Germline CDR1 SNHLY, CDR2 FYNNEI. The CDR3 is 18 amino acids. Trimming cost V 3 bases and J 4 bases, with 19 bases left between them. The CDR3 region has the DNA TGTGCCAGCAGTGAGCGCAGGGTTCTGTATACCGGGGCCAACGTCCTGACTTTC. Amino acid sequence: CASSERRVLYTGANVLTF.

This clone has a single count. V usage is TRBV28 and J usage is TRBJ2-2, with 14 bases identical to TRBD2. CDR3 size: 17 residues. Germline V gene lookup returns CDR1 MDHEN and CDR2 SYDVKM. With 7 bases clipped from V and 5 bases from J, the junction kept 9 bases outside the gene matches. The DNA for the CDR3 is TGTGCCAGCATAGGGACTAGCGGGAGTCGATTGACCGGGGAGCTGTTTTTT. Translated, it gives CASIGTSGSRLTGELFF.

The genes are TRBV13 and TRBJ2-1, with D possibly matching TRBD1 (6 bases). Between the trimmed V and J ends, which lost 4 bases and 0 bases, there was a span of 13 bases. Germline CDR1 and CDR2: PRHDT and FYEKMQ (reference sequence). The CDR3 extends over 16 amino acids. This CDR3 is CASSSTGWCSYNEQFF. The CDR3 DNA follows: TGTGCCAGCAGCTCAACAGGGTGGTGCTCCTACAATGAGCAGTTCTTC.

The chain is built from TRBV6-5 and TRBJ2-7; 12 nucleotides align to TRBD2. CDR3 length: 15 residues. In germline, CDR1 is MNHEY, CDR2 SVGAGI. V was pared by 2 bases and J by 4 bases, with 3 bases of the junction left unmatched. The CDR3: CASSYASGGAYEQYF. CDR3 in DNA: TGTGCCAGCAGTTACGCTAGCGGGGGGGCTTACGAGCAGTACTTC.

The V and J genes are TRBV6-6 and TRBJ2-7, with TRBD1 identical over 7 bases. Germline V lookup: CDR1 MNHNY, CDR2 SVGAGI (reference sequence). With 6 bases clipped from V and 2 bases from J, the junction kept 4 bases outside the gene matches. The CDR3 totals 13 residues. The CDR3 loop reads CASRQGLTYEQYF. In DNA form, the CDR3 reads TGTGCCAGCAGACAGGGGCTGACCTACGAGCAGTACTTC.

This clone has only a few counts. The V and J genes are TRBV30 and TRBJ1-2; D is unresolved. The CDR3 runs to 12 residues. The germline V gene has CDR1 GTSNPN and CDR2 SVGIG (reference sequence). Trimming took 8 bases from V and 3 from J, leaving 13 bases between them. CDR3 region: CALFQQDYGYTF. The CDR3 DNA is TGTGCCCTATTCCAGCAGGACTATGGCTACACCTTC.

The rearrangement uses TRBV5-1 and TRBJ2-7, with 9 bases aligning to TRBD1. CDR3 length: 14 amino acids. After removal of 4 bases from V and 1 base from J, the junction contained 3 bases not matched to a gene. Germline V gives CDR1 SGHRS, CDR2 YFSETQ. CDR3 sequence reads: CASSTGQGSYEQYF. Written as DNA, the CDR3 is TGCGCCAGCAGCACGGGACAGGGTTCCTACGAGCAGTACTTC.

The count of this clone is one. The chain joins TRBV7-2 to TRBJ2-3; 13 positions agree with TRBD2. The germline CDR1 and CDR2 sequences are SGHTA and FQGNSA. The CDR3 has 18 amino acids. Trimming took 1 base from V and 0 from J; bases not matched to a gene: 4. As DNA, the CDR3 is TGTGCCAGCAGCTTAGTGACTAGCGGGGGGCTTAGCACAGATACGCAGTATTTT. Protein product: CASSLVTSGGLSTDTQYF.

J is TRBJ2-4 and V is TRBV20-1; D is undetermined. Germline assignment: CDR1 DFQATT and CDR2 SNEGSKA (reference sequence). Trimming took off 3 bases at V and 8 bases at J, with 8 bases between the two ends. The CDR3 runs 11 residues. The CDR3 is CSARVRHIQYF. The CDR3 DNA follows: TGCAGTGCTAGGGTCAGGCACATTCAGTACTTC.

Only a few counts were recorded for this clone. V is TRBV5-5 and J is TRBJ1-2; 7 nucleotides agree with TRBD1. V shed 1 base, J shed 8 bases, and the junction held 8 bases outside the gene matches. CDR3 length: 14 amino acids. Germline V gene data show CDR1 as SGHKS and CDR2 as YYEKEE (reference sequence). The CDR3 protein is CASSLRGRVEGYTF. The CDR3 coding sequence is TGTGCCAGCAGCTTGAGGGGGCGCGTCGAAGGCTACACCTTC.

V gene TRBV7-8 combines with J gene TRBJ2-7; the match to TRBD1 covers 10 bases. In germline, CDR1 is SGHVS, CDR2 FQNEAQ. V lost 1 base and J lost 0; bases outside the gene matches: 3. The CDR3 runs 16 residues. CDR3 in amino acids: CASSLEGQGTSYEQYF. CDR3 nucleotides: TGTGCCAGCAGCTTAGAGGGACAGGGGACCTCCTACGAGCAGTACTTC. The full variable domain, its missing parts supplied by reference TRBV7-8 and TRBJ2-7, is GAGVSQSPRYKVAKRGQDVALRCDPISGHVSLFWYQQALGQGPEFLTYFQNEAQLDKSGLPSDRFFAERPEGSVSTLKIQRTQQEDSAVYLCASSLEGQGTSYEQYFGPGTRLTVT.

A single count supports this clone. This chain joins TRBV6-2 or TRBV6-3 and TRBJ2-6, with a tentative D call TRBD2 (5 bases). The CDR3 consists of 17 residues. Germline lookup yields CDR1 MNHEY and CDR2 SVGEGT. V dropped 7 bases and J dropped 2 bases, with 18 bases sitting between them. CDR3 sequence: CASIPRVLGAGANVLTF. The DNA for the CDR3 is TGTGCCAGCATCCCAAGGGTCCTGGGAGCTGGGGCCAACGTCCTGACTTTC.

The V call is TRBV24-1, the J call TRBJ2-3, with 8 bases lining up with TRBD2. Germline V gene sequence: CDR1 KGHDR, CDR2 SFDVKD. CDR3 size: 15 residues. Trimming removed 3 bases from V and 7 bases from J; junction bases left unmatched: 8. For the CDR3, the DNA is TGTGCCACCAGTGATCCGGGACTAGGTTCTAATACGCAGTATTTT. Translated: CATSDPGLGSNTQYF.

The genes are TRBV19 and TRBJ1-1; D perhaps matches TRBD1 (5 bases). The germline gives CDR1 LNHDA, CDR2 SQIVND (reference sequence). CDR3 length: 15 residues. The germline V and J ends were trimmed by 6 bases and 1 base, with 15 bases remaining between them. Here the CDR3 reads CASSPAGTGNTEAFF. CDR3 coding DNA: TGTGCCAGTAGCCCCGCCGGCACAGGGAACACTGAAGCTTTCTTT.

The rearrangement links TRBV15 to TRBJ2-2, with D perhaps matching TRBD1 (6 bases). V lost 2 bases to trimming and J lost 1 base, with 14 bases between them. The CDR3 covers 17 residues. Germline CDR1 LNHNV, CDR2 YYDKDF (reference sequence). The CDR3 region has the DNA TGTGCCACCAGCAGACCTTCAAGGGACAAGAACACCGGGGAGCTGTTTTTT. This codes for CATSRPSRDKNTGELFF. Together with reference TRBV15 and TRBJ2-2, the CDR3 gives the full variable domain: DAMVIQNPRYQVTQFGKPVTLSCSQTLNHNVMYWYQQKSSQAPKLLFHYYDKDFNNEADTPDNFQSRRPNTSFCFLDIRSPGLGDTAMYLCATSRPSRDKNTGELFFGEGSRLTVL.

This chain uses TRBV19 with TRBJ1-5, with D tentatively TRBD1 (6 bases). This CDR3 region has 15 residues. V was cut by 2 bases and J by 6 bases, with 14 bases left in between. Germline-derived CDR1 and CDR2 are LNHDA and SQIVND (reference sequence). The CDR3 here is CASSISGRDTQPQHF. The CDR3 bases are TGTGCCAGTAGTATATCGGGACGGGACACTCAGCCCCAGCATTTT.